Detailed here is one T cell receptor beta chain. Between the trimmed V and J ends, which lost 0 bases and 0 bases, there was a span of 19 bases. This CDR3 comprises 19 residues. Looked up from germline, CDR1 is LGHNA and CDR2 is YSLEER. The source of the sample is a study of blood T cell repertoires in COVID-19. In the study overall: PBMCs, B-cell-depleted T cells, or T cells provided the cDNA or gDNA that made up the material.

Clones were read by immunoSEQ multiplex PCR, and TCRdb kept only the in-frame ones, dropping some. Of some 12,000 clones listed, 75% to 90% are singletons. Source material: peripheral blood. The J gene is TRBJ2-3, the V gene TRBV4-3, with D maybe TRBD2 (5 bases). The source is a human donor in a cohort sampled during active COVID-19. In DNA, the CDR3 is TGCGCCAGCAGCCAAGATAGGGTTGGGAGAATCCTAAGCACAGATACGCAGTATTTT. It specifies CASSQDRVGRILSTDTQYF.